Listed below are T cell receptor beta chains from one sample, sequenced in a study of T cell changes during pregnancy in multiple sclerosis. Profiling relied on immunoSEQ multiplex PCR, and the TCRdb table lists in-frame clones only, not all of them. The table lists roughly 42,000 clones, 85% to 95% of them singletons. The sequencing here drew on CD8+ T cells from peripheral blood mononuclear cells, taken in the third trimester of pregnancy. Source of these receptors: a female donor with multiple sclerosis, enrolled in a pregnancy study. CDR3s include the opening cysteine and the closing phenylalanine or tryptophan. Each record gives: V gene, clone size, D gene, J gene, CDR3 protein, CDR3 DNA. A D gene is named only where the DNA matches it firmly. Clone sizes are given selectively: once, few, many, or a class where the clone is expanded.

V: TRBV11-2
size: .
D: TRBD1
J: TRBJ1-1
CDR3: CASSFPPSTGGLNTEAFF
DNA: TGTGCCAGCAGCTTTCCCCCGTCGACAGGGGGCTTGAACACTGAAGCTTTCTTT

V: TRBV5-1
size: .
D: TRBD2
J: TRBJ2-7
CDR3: CASSLGLAGGYEQYF
DNA: TGCGCCAGCAGCTTGGGACTAGCGGGAGGTTACGAGCAGTACTTC

V: TRBV4-3
size: .
D: .
J: TRBJ2-1
CDR3: CASSPDINTYNEQFF
DNA: TGCGCCAGCAGCCCTGATATAAACACCTACAATGAGCAGTTCTTC

V: TRBV19
size: .
D: TRBD1
J: TRBJ1-2
CDR3: CASSTGTGAKGGYTF
DNA: TGTGCCAGTAGTACCGGGACAGGGGCCAAGGGTGGCTACACCTTC

V: TRBV4-1
size: .
D: TRBD2
J: TRBJ2-3
CDR3: CASSQVRAGDIPDTQYF
DNA: TGCGCCAGCAGCCAAGTGCGGGCGGGAGACATCCCAGATACGCAGTATTTT

V: TRBV6-5
size: once
D: .
J: TRBJ1-1
CDR3: CASSYKGEGTEAFF
DNA: TGTGCCAGCAGCTATAAAGGGGAGGGCACTGAAGCTTTCTTT

V: TRBV7-9
size: .
D: TRBD1
J: TRBJ1-1
CDR3: CASSFSGQGMNTEAFF
DNA: TGTGCCAGCAGCTTCTCGGGACAGGGAATGAACACTGAAGCTTTCTTT

V: TRBV4-1
size: .
D: .
J: TRBJ2-1
CDR3: CASSHELRQFF
DNA: TGCGCCAGCAGCCACGAACTTAGACAGTTCTTC

V: TRBV15
size: .
D: .
J: TRBJ1-1
CDR3: CATSPTGIEAFF
DNA: TGTGCCACCAGCCCGACAGGCATTGAAGCTTTCTTT

V: TRBV6-1
size: .
D: .
J: TRBJ2-7
CDR3: CASSPEIQGNYEQYF
DNA: TGTGCCAGCAGCCCAGAAATACAGGGAAACTACGAGCAGTACTTC

V: TRBV6-5
size: .
D: TRBD1
J: TRBJ1-6
CDR3: CASSYGQGVDSPLHF
DNA: TGTGCCAGCAGTTACGGACAGGGAGTGGATTCACCCCTCCACTTT

V: TRBV4-2
size: .
D: TRBD1
J: TRBJ1-5
CDR3: CASSPRQGHEGQPQHF
DNA: TGTGCCAGCAGCCCGCGACAGGGACATGAAGGTCAGCCCCAGCATTTT

V: TRBV7-8
size: .
D: .
J: TRBJ1-1
CDR3: CASSSPGGLRTEAFF
DNA: TGTGCCAGCAGCTCACCCGGTGGCCTGCGGACTGAAGCTTTCTTT

V: TRBV9
size: .
D: .
J: TRBJ2-1
CDR3: CASSRSSPGDEQFF
DNA: TGTGCCAGCAGCCGTAGTTCCCCGGGGGATGAGCAGTTCTTC

V: TRBV5-1
size: once
D: .
J: TRBJ1-2
CDR3: CASSPHRDPNYGYTF
DNA: TGCGCCAGCAGCCCGCACAGAGATCCTAACTATGGCTACACCTTC

V: TRBV2
size: .
D: .
J: TRBJ1-2
CDR3: CASSESPGGNYGYTF
DNA: TGTGCCAGCAGTGAGTCCCCGGGGGGCAACTATGGCTACACCTTC

V: TRBV9
size: .
D: .
J: TRBJ2-1
CDR3: CASSPDKVYNEQFF
DNA: TGTGCCAGCAGCCCCGACAAAGTTTACAATGAGCAGTTCTTC

V: TRBV7-9
size: .
D: .
J: TRBJ1-1
CDR3: CASSFSGTEAFF
DNA: TGTGCCAGCAGCTTCTCGGGCACTGAAGCTTTCTTT

V: TRBV9
size: .
D: .
J: TRBJ2-1
CDR3: CASSDLGGLNEQFF
DNA: TGTGCCAGCAGCGACCTCGGAGGCCTTAATGAGCAGTTCTTC

V: TRBV7-9
size: once
D: .
J: TRBJ2-3
CDR3: CASSTSTDTQYF
DNA: TGTGCCAGCAGCACAAGCACAGATACGCAGTATTTT

V: TRBV27
size: .
D: TRBD2
J: TRBJ2-1
CDR3: CASNILAGGNEQFF
DNA: TGTGCCAGCAACATACTAGCGGGAGGCAATGAGCAGTTCTTC

V: TRBV30
size: few
D: .
J: TRBJ1-1
CDR3: CAWSVLAEAFF
DNA: TGTGCCTGGAGTGTACTGGCTGAAGCTTTCTTT

V: TRBV6-5
size: .
D: .
J: TRBJ2-2
CDR3: CASRGTVTGELFF
DNA: TGTGCCAGCAGGGGGACTGTCACCGGGGAGCTGTTTTTT

V: TRBV6-4
size: .
D: TRBD1
J: TRBJ2-3
CDR3: CASSDDQGAADTQYF
DNA: TGTGCCAGCAGTGACGACCAGGGGGCTGCAGATACGCAGTATTTT

V: TRBV10-3
size: .
D: TRBD2
J: TRBJ2-7
CDR3: CAISDSGIGSTSEQYF
DNA: TGTGCCATCAGTGATAGCGGGATCGGCTCTACGAGTGAGCAGTACTTC

V: TRBV7-9
size: .
D: .
J: TRBJ1-4
CDR3: CASSLDRELATNEKLFF
DNA: TGTGCCAGCAGCTTAGACAGGGAGTTGGCAACTAATGAAAAACTGTTTTTT

V: TRBV19
size: .
D: .
J: TRBJ2-5
CDR3: CASSINFGKRETQYF
DNA: TGTGCCAGTAGTATCAATTTTGGCAAACGAGAGACCCAGTACTTC

V: TRBV9
size: .
D: .
J: TRBJ2-7
CDR3: CASSVSGVSYEQYF
DNA: TGTGCCAGCAGCGTATCAGGGGTATCCTACGAGCAGTACTTC

V: TRBV7-9
size: .
D: TRBD1
J: TRBJ1-2
CDR3: CASSHTGDGYGYTF
DNA: TGTGCCAGCAGCCATACAGGGGACGGCTATGGCTACACCTTC

V: TRBV19
size: .
D: .
J: TRBJ2-4
CDR3: CASRQGIQYF
DNA: TGTGCCAGTAGACAGGGCATTCAGTACTTC

V: TRBV7-3
size: .
D: .
J: TRBJ2-1
CDR3: CASSLGPQNNEQFF
DNA: TGTGCCAGCAGCTTAGGTCCCCAGAACAATGAGCAGTTCTTC

V: TRBV7-9
size: .
D: .
J: TRBJ2-5
CDR3: CASSSRGDPGPSETQYF
DNA: TGTGCCAGCAGCTCCAGGGGGGATCCCGGACCATCAGAGACCCAGTACTTC

V: TRBV11-3
size: .
D: .
J: TRBJ1-6
CDR3: CASSSLDEGYSPLHF
DNA: TGTGCCAGCAGCTCCTTAGATGAGGGTTATTCACCCCTCCACTTT

V: TRBV6-1
size: .
D: .
J: TRBJ1-1
CDR3: CASRWGDPEAFF
DNA: TGTGCCAGCAGATGGGGGGACCCTGAAGCTTTCTTT

V: TRBV9
size: .
D: TRBD1
J: TRBJ1-6
CDR3: CASSVEAGGLNNSPLHF
DNA: TGTGCCAGCAGCGTAGAGGCAGGGGGGTTAAATAATTCACCCCTCCACTTT

V: TRBV7-3
size: .
D: TRBD2
J: TRBJ2-3
CDR3: CASSLRLAGGPASTDTQYF
DNA: TGTGCCAGCAGCTTAAGACTAGCGGGAGGGCCGGCTAGCACAGATACGCAGTATTTT

V: TRBV5-8
size: .
D: .
J: TRBJ1-6
CDR3: CASSLEGFGQYNSPLHF
DNA: TGTGCCAGCAGCTTGGAAGGGTTCGGACAGTATAATTCACCCCTCCACTTT

V: TRBV7-2
size: once
D: .
J: TRBJ1-6
CDR3: CASSLTGNRDSPLHF
DNA: TGTGCCAGCAGCTTAACGGGGAACAGGGATTCACCCCTCCACTTT

V: TRBV4-3
size: .
D: TRBD1
J: TRBJ2-7
CDR3: CASSQWTGYEQYF
DNA: TGCGCCAGCAGCCAATGGACAGGGTACGAGCAGTACTTC

V: TRBV2
size: .
D: TRBD1
J: TRBJ1-5
CDR3: CASSERGQGGNQPQHF
DNA: TGTGCCAGCAGTGAGAGGGGACAGGGTGGCAATCAGCCCCAGCATTTT

V: TRBV11-1
size: once
D: .
J: TRBJ2-5
CDR3: CASSSEGSGGQETQYF
DNA: TGTGCCAGCAGTTCCGAGGGTAGCGGCGGCCAAGAGACCCAGTACTTC

V: TRBV9
size: .
D: .
J: TRBJ2-7
CDR3: CASSAGRGTSYEQYF
DNA: TGTGCCAGCAGCGCGGGGAGGGGGACTTCCTACGAGCAGTACTTC

V: TRBV4-3
size: .
D: TRBD1
J: TRBJ2-2
CDR3: CASRAQGATLNTGELFF
DNA: TGCGCCAGCCGGGCACAGGGGGCCACCTTGAACACCGGGGAGCTGTTTTTT

V: TRBV6-5
size: .
D: .
J: TRBJ1-2
CDR3: CASSYSGGPGGYTF
DNA: TGTGCCAGCAGTTACTCGGGCGGCCCGGGGGGCTACACCTTC

V: TRBV7-2
size: .
D: .
J: TRBJ1-2
CDR3: CASSLLLAPYGYTF
DNA: TGTGCCAGCAGCTTACTTCTTGCGCCTTATGGCTACACCTTC

V: TRBV21-1
size: .
D: .
J: TRBJ2-7
CDR3: CASPGLRYYEQYF
DNA: TGTGCCAGCCCCGGGTTGCGGTACTACGAGCAGTACTTC

V: TRBV9
size: .
D: .
J: TRBJ2-3
CDR3: CASRRISLNTQYF
DNA: TGTGCCAGCAGGAGAATCTCATTAAATACGCAGTATTTT

V: TRBV30
size: .
D: .
J: TRBJ1-1
CDR3: CAWSVQGDTEAFF
DNA: TGTGCCTGGAGTGTACAGGGAGACACTGAAGCTTTCTTT

V: TRBV7-3
size: .
D: .
J: TRBJ2-1
CDR3: CASSSPAGEQFF
DNA: TGTGCCAGCAGCTCCCCCGCCGGTGAGCAGTTCTTC

V: TRBV4-3
size: .
D: .
J: TRBJ2-1
CDR3: CASSQETRTGNEQFF
DNA: TGCGCCAGCAGCCAAGAGACACGGACGGGGAATGAGCAGTTCTTC

V: TRBV4-2
size: .
D: .
J: TRBJ2-5
CDR3: CASTSTGDQETQYF
DNA: TGTGCCAGCACCTCAACGGGGGACCAAGAGACCCAGTACTTC

V: TRBV27
size: .
D: .
J: TRBJ2-1
CDR3: CASSRAGGEQFF
DNA: TGTGCCAGCAGTCGGGCCGGGGGTGAGCAGTTCTTC

V: TRBV29-1
size: .
D: TRBD1
J: TRBJ1-2
CDR3: CSVELRDSEAGNYYGYTF
DNA: TGCAGCGTGGAACTTCGGGACAGCGAGGCCGGGAACTACTATGGCTACACCTTC

V: TRBV6-5
size: .
D: .
J: TRBJ1-1
CDR3: CASSYLPGRNTEAFF
DNA: TGTGCCAGCAGTTACCTACCAGGCCGGAACACTGAAGCTTTCTTT

V: TRBV30
size: .
D: .
J: TRBJ1-1
CDR3: CAWSLINTEAFF
DNA: TGTGCCTGGAGTCTAATTAACACTGAAGCTTTCTTT

V: TRBV28
size: .
D: .
J: TRBJ1-4
CDR3: CASSPLTGVEKKLFF
DNA: TGTGCCAGCAGTCCCTTGACCGGGGTAGAGAAAAAACTGTTTTTT

V: TRBV11-3
size: .
D: .
J: TRBJ2-7
CDR3: CASSLARGQTYEQYF
DNA: TGTGCCAGCAGCTTAGCCAGGGGACAAACCTACGAGCAGTACTTC